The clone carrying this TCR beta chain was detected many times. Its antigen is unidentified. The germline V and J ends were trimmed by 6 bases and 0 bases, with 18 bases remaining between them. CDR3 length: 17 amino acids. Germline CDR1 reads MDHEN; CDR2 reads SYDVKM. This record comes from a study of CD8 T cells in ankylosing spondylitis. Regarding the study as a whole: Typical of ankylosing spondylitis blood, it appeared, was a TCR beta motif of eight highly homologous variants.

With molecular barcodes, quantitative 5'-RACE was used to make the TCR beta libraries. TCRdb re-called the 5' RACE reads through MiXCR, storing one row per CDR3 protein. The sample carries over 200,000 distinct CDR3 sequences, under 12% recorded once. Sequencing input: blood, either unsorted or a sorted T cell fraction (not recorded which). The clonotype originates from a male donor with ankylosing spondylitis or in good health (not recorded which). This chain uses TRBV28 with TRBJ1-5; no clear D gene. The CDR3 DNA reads TGTGCCAGCAGCCCCCCCCCGAGGGTTCGTAGCAATCAGCCCCAGCATTTT. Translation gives CASSPPPRVRSNQPQHF.